These T cell receptor beta chains were read from a single sample in a study of blood T cell repertoires in COVID-19. Profiled with immunoSEQ multiplex PCR; TCRdb holds only in-frame clones, not every one. The table records approximately 300,000 clones, about nine tenths of them present only once. Sequenced input: peripheral blood. Every receptor here comes from a woman in her 30s with COVID-19, enrolled during active disease. Each CDR3 is given with its conserved first and last residue. Each record gives: D gene, CDR3 length, V gene, clone size, J gene, CDR3 protein, CDR3 DNA. D genes are given only for firm matches. Expanded clones are given a class, and other clones once, few, many or no size at all.

TRBD1	16	TRBV19	.	TRBJ2-3	CASSDESGTGGDTQYF	TGTGCCAGTAGTGACGAATCCGGGACAGGGGGCGATACGCAGTATTTT
.	11	TRBV30	.	TRBJ2-7	CAWTKTYEQYF	TGTGCCTGGACAAAAACCTACGAGCAGTACTTC
TRBD1	14	TRBV7-9	.	TRBJ1-6	CASSLETGFSPLHF	TGTGCCAGCAGCTTGGAGACAGGGTTTTCACCCCTCCACTTT
.	13	TRBV12-3/TRBV12-4	.	TRBJ1-1	CASSPISGSEAFF	TGTGCCAGCAGTCCAATCTCGGGATCCGAAGCTTTCTTT
.	15	TRBV11-2	.	TRBJ2-7	CASSSEGGLAYEQYF	TGTGCCAGCAGTTCGGAGGGCGGCCTTGCCTACGAGCAGTACTTC
.	16	TRBV28	.	TRBJ2-7	CASSLGVAGTYYEQYF	TGTGCCAGCAGTTTAGGTGTGGCAGGGACATACTACGAGCAGTACTTC
.	12	TRBV19	.	TRBJ2-1	CASSWEHNEQFF	TGTGCCAGTAGTTGGGAGCACAATGAGCAGTTCTTC
.	13	TRBV7-3	.	TRBJ2-5	CASSLGPQETQYF	TGTGCCAGCAGCTTAGGCCCACAAGAGACCCAGTACTTC
TRBD1	14	TRBV7-9	.	TRBJ2-7	CASSLAGTAYEQYF	TGTGCCAGCAGCTTGGCCGGGACAGCCTACGAGCAGTACTTC
.	12	TRBV9	.	TRBJ2-2	CASSQGDGELFF	TGTGCCAGCAGCCAAGGGGACGGGGAGCTGTTTTTT
.	14	TRBV7-2	.	TRBJ2-7	CASSLSGRRYEQYF	TGTGCCAGCAGCTTAAGTGGGAGAAGGTACGAGCAGTACTTC
.	15	TRBV5-6	.	TRBJ2-7	CASSPWVRSSYEQYF	TGTGCCAGCAGCCCATGGGTTAGGAGCTCCTACGAGCAGTACTTC
TRBD2	16	TRBV5-5	.	TRBJ2-7	CASSSGSGSLAYEQYF	TGTGCCAGCAGCTCGGGTAGCGGGAGCTTGGCCTACGAGCAGTACTTC
TRBD2	16	TRBV6-2/TRBV6-3	.	TRBJ2-1	CASSRGLAGGGGEQFF	TGTGCCAGCAGCCGGGGACTAGCGGGAGGGGGAGGTGAGCAGTTCTTC
.	15	TRBV6-1	.	TRBJ2-5	CASSEVVHRQETQYF	TGTGCCAGCAGTGAAGTGGTCCACAGACAAGAGACCCAGTACTTC
TRBD1	16	TRBV7-9	.	TRBJ2-1	CASSFSGGFSYNEQFF	TGTGCCAGCAGCTTCTCAGGGGGATTTTCCTACAATGAGCAGTTCTTC
TRBD2	15	TRBV13	.	TRBJ2-3	CASSSYSGSTDTQYF	TGTGCCAGCAGCTCATATAGCGGGAGCACAGATACGCAGTATTTT
TRBD2	18	TRBV10-3	.	TRBJ2-3	CAISASSGITSSTDTQYF	TGTGCCATCAGTGCCTCTAGCGGGATAACTTCTAGCACAGATACGCAGTATTTT
.	11	TRBV5-8	once	TRBJ1-2	CASRVGYGYTF	TGTGCCAGCAGGGTCGGCTATGGCTACACCTTC
TRBD1	14	TRBV19	.	TRBJ2-7	CASSIGDRGYEQYF	TGTGCCAGTAGTATAGGGGACAGGGGCTACGAGCAGTACTTC
.	16	TRBV5-6	.	TRBJ2-7	CASSTAYKGRFYEQYF	TGTGCCAGCAGCACAGCATACAAGGGGAGGTTCTACGAGCAGTACTTC
TRBD1	13	TRBV19	.	TRBJ1-5	CASSDQGAQPQHF	TGTGCCAGTAGTGACCAGGGGGCCCAGCCCCAGCATTTT
TRBD1	15	TRBV7-3	.	TRBJ1-1	CASSWTGGVNTEAFF	TGTGCCAGCAGCTGGACAGGGGGCGTGAACACTGAAGCTTTCTTT
TRBD2	15	TRBV30	few	TRBJ2-1	CAWRGGAGGYNEQFF	TGTGCCTGGAGGGGTGGGGCGGGAGGTTACAATGAGCAGTTCTTC
TRBD1	15	TRBV6-5	.	TRBJ2-2	CASSYSTGSTGELFF	TGTGCCAGCAGTTACTCGACAGGGTCAACCGGGGAGCTGTTTTTT
TRBD2	15	TRBV11-2	.	TRBJ2-7	CASSLDGQRDGEQYF	TGTGCCAGCAGCTTAGATGGCCAGCGGGACGGCGAGCAGTACTTC
.	16	TRBV9	.	TRBJ1-3	CASSVARESSGNTIYF	TGTGCCAGCAGCGTAGCTAGAGAATCCTCTGGAAACACCATATATTTT
TRBD2	14	TRBV6-5	.	TRBJ2-7	CASSPGTIYYEQYF	TGTGCCAGCAGTCCCGGGACTATATACTACGAGCAGTACTTC
TRBD1	13	TRBV9	.	TRBJ2-7	CASSVQPQGARYF	TGTGCCAGCAGCGTACAACCTCAGGGGGCAAGGTACTTC
TRBD2	15	TRBV5-1	.	TRBJ2-1	CASSGTSGRYNEQFF	TGCGCCAGCAGCGGAACTAGCGGGAGGTACAATGAGCAGTTCTTC
TRBD2	13	TRBV29-1	.	TRBJ2-5	CSVVAGGKETQYF	TGCAGCGTTGTGGCGGGAGGTAAAGAGACCCAGTACTTC
.	14	TRBV6-5	.	TRBJ2-1	CASSYLRVHNEQFF	TGTGCCAGCAGTTACCTCCGGGTTCACAATGAGCAGTTCTTC
.	13	TRBV5-5	.	TRBJ2-7	CASSLEGGAEQYF	TGTGCCAGCAGCTTGGAAGGGGGTGCCGAGCAGTACTTC
TRBD1	14	TRBV9	.	TRBJ2-1	CASSVWTGHNEQFF	TGTGCCAGCAGCGTATGGACAGGACACAATGAGCAGTTCTTC
TRBD1	16	TRBV28	.	TRBJ1-2	CASSPRGQGAGYGYTF	TGTGCCAGCAGCCCCCGGGGACAGGGGGCTGGCTATGGCTACACCTTC
TRBD2	17	TRBV7-9	.	TRBJ2-5	CASSLARSSGYQETQYF	TGTGCCAGCAGCTTAGCGCGCTCTAGCGGGTATCAAGAGACCCAGTACTTC
TRBD1	16	TRBV15	.	TRBJ2-3	CATSRGQGANTDTQYF	TGTGCCACCAGCAGAGGTCAGGGGGCGAATACAGATACGCAGTATTTT
.	12	TRBV30	.	TRBJ2-2	CAHAKTAGELFF	TGTGCCCACGCTAAGACAGCCGGGGAGCTGTTTTTT
.	14	TRBV6-2/TRBV6-3	.	TRBJ2-1	CASSPSPEPGEQFF	TGTGCCAGCAGTCCCTCCCCAGAGCCGGGTGAGCAGTTCTTC
TRBD1	14	TRBV28	.	TRBJ1-5	CASSRTGAEQPQHF	TGTGCCAGCAGTCGGACAGGGGCGGAACAGCCCCAGCATTTT
TRBD2	16	TRBV10-1	.	TRBJ2-3	CASSGEREGRPDTQYF	TGCGCCAGCAGTGGAGAGCGGGAGGGCCGCCCAGATACGCAGTATTTT
.	17	TRBV19	.	TRBJ2-5	CASTQGGGSPQRETQYF	TGTGCCAGTACCCAAGGGGGGGGATCACCCCAGAGGGAGACCCAGTACTTC
TRBD1	14	TRBV29-1	.	TRBJ1-2	CSVGTGPANYGYTF	TGCAGCGTTGGGACAGGCCCCGCTAACTATGGCTACACCTTC
TRBD2	17	TRBV11-2	once	TRBJ2-7	CASSLRLAGGPPYEQYF	TGTGCCAGCAGCTTAAGGCTAGCGGGAGGGCCGCCCTACGAGCAGTACTTC
.	16	TRBV24-1	.	TRBJ2-3	CATSDLRGRSTDTQYF	TGTGCCACCAGTGATTTGAGGGGGAGAAGCACAGATACGCAGTATTTT
.	13	TRBV30	.	TRBJ2-2	CAWSTRDTGELFF	TGTGCCTGGAGTACCCGGGACACCGGGGAGCTGTTTTTT
TRBD1	14	TRBV2	.	TRBJ1-5	CASTRDRGEQPQHF	TGTGCCAGCACTCGGGACAGGGGAGAGCAGCCCCAGCATTTT
TRBD1	15	TRBV19	.	TRBJ2-1	CASSALGQAYNEQFF	TGTGCCAGTAGTGCACTGGGACAGGCCTACAATGAGCAGTTCTTC
TRBD2	16	TRBV24-1	.	TRBJ2-1	CATSDPTSGSDNEQFF	TGTGCCACCAGTGATCCAACTAGCGGGAGCGACAATGAGCAGTTCTTC
TRBD1	13	TRBV12-3/TRBV12-4	.	TRBJ2-1	CASLRDRVPEQFF	TGTGCCAGTCTGCGGGACAGGGTCCCCGAGCAGTTCTTC
.	15	TRBV5-6	once	TRBJ2-1	CASSLLESTYNEQFF	TGTGCCAGCAGCTTATTGGAGAGTACCTACAATGAGCAGTTCTTC